This T cell receptor (beta chain) was profiled in a study of blood T cells in healthy people across ages. V was pared by 2 bases and J by 4 bases, with 9 bases between. Germline V gene data show CDR1 as SGHRS and CDR2 as YFSETQ. The CDR3 extends over 14 amino acids. The second PCR ran roughly 6 to 11 cycles with a sample-barcoded 5' primer and J-beta primers. Every sample gave at least 2.5 million paired-end reads containing CDR3. TCRdb re-called the 5' RACE reads with MiXCR, one entry per CDR3 protein. The sample comprises fewer than 2 million distinct CDR3 sequences, about 39% of which are singletons, and about 21% rests with the top ten. A few counts support this clonotype.

The clonotype was recovered from a human donor in good health. Sequences were obtained from blood. The chain recombines TRBV5-1 with TRBJ2-2; possibly TRBD1 or TRBD2 for D (5 bases each). The CDR3 DNA reads TGCGCCAGCAGCTTAACGGGGACCACCGGGGAGCTGTTTTTT. Its translation is CASSLTGTTGELFF.